This is a list of T cell receptor beta chains from one sample in a study of beta chain features in type 1 diabetes. TCRdb's table, derived via immunoSEQ multiplex PCR, lists solely in-frame clones and lacks some. Of more than 300,000 clones in the sample, around 9% were seen once. Input material: central memory CD4+ T cells from blood. These receptors were taken from a young man with type 1 diabetes. The CDR3 runs from the conserved cysteine through the conserved F or W. A D gene is named only where the DNA matches it firmly. Where a row states a size, it is once, few, many or the class of an expanded clone; other rows omit it.

V gene,J gene,D gene,clone size,CDR3 DNA,CDR3 protein
TRBV7-9,TRBJ2-5,.,once,TGTGCCAGCAGCTCTCAATTTGGGCGACAAGAGACCCAGTACTTC,CASSSQFGRQETQYF
TRBV5-1,TRBJ2-1,.,few,TGCGCCAGCAGCCTGGGGGTGGAGAGGGAGGTTTTCTTC,CASSLGVEREVFF
TRBV5-5,TRBJ1-2,.,few,TGTGCCAGCAGCCAAGCGACTTATGGCTACACCTTC,CASSQATYGYTF
TRBV30,TRBJ1-2,.,few,TGTGCCTGGAGTGCTGGGGGCGGCTACACCTTC,CAWSAGGGYTF
TRBV10-3,TRBJ2-1,.,.,TGTGCCATCAGTGAGACGGATTCCTACAATGAGCAGTTCTTC,CAISETDSYNEQFF
TRBV28,TRBJ2-5,.,.,TGTGCCAGCAGTATCCAAGAGACCCAGTACTTC,CASSIQETQYF
TRBV4-1,TRBJ2-3,.,.,TGCGCCAGCAGCCAAGATATCTCAAGGGGCGATACGCAGTATTTT,CASSQDISRGDTQYF
TRBV14,TRBJ2-1,.,.,TGTGCCAGCAGCCCCCTTTGGAATCCGGGACATAATGAGCAGTTCTTC,CASSPLWNPGHNEQFF
TRBV7-2,TRBJ2-3,.,.,TGTGCCAGCAGCTTAGCGCAGTATGGCGCAGATACGCAGTATTTT,CASSLAQYGADTQYF
TRBV10-3,TRBJ1-1,.,.,TGTGCCATCAGTGAAGGCCATGAAGCTTTCTTT,CAISEGHEAFF
TRBV5-6,TRBJ1-1,.,many,TGTGCCAGCAGCTTTTTCGAGGGGACGAACACTGAAGCTTTCTTT,CASSFFEGTNTEAFF
TRBV2,TRBJ1-1,TRBD1,.,TGTGCCAGCAGTCGACCACAGGGGCCAGGCACTGAAGCTTTCTTT,CASSRPQGPGTEAFF
TRBV6-5,TRBJ2-5,TRBD2,.,TGTGCCAGCAGTACGGAGCGGGGGGCCTCGGAGACCCAGTACTTC,CASSTERGASETQYF
TRBV7-8,TRBJ2-7,TRBD2,few,TGTGCCAGCAGCCTTAGCGGGGGGCTCCTCTCCTACGAGCAGTACTTC,CASSLSGGLLSYEQYF
TRBV14,TRBJ2-7,.,few,TGTGCCAGCAGCCAAGCGGGGGCTACAGGTTGGGAGCAGTACTTC,CASSQAGATGWEQYF
TRBV7-2,TRBJ2-5,TRBD1,few,TGTGCCAGCAGCATACAGACAGGGAGACAAGAGACCCAGTACTTC,CASSIQTGRQETQYF
TRBV9,TRBJ1-3,TRBD1,.,TGTGCCAGCAGCCCCCACTCCGGACAGGCCAGAATGTTGGGAAACACCATATATTTT,CASSPHSGQARMLGNTIYF
TRBV7-9,TRBJ1-1,.,few,TGTGCCAGCAGCTCTCGAGGGGACACTGAAGCTTTCTTT,CASSSRGDTEAFF
TRBV7-9,TRBJ2-5,.,few,TGTGCCAGCAGCTTATTCGGGCACGGGGAGACCCAGTACTTC,CASSLFGHGETQYF
TRBV6-5,TRBJ1-1,TRBD1,many,TGTGCCAGCAGCAACCCCGGGACAGGGAACACTGAAGCTTTCTTT,CASSNPGTGNTEAFF
TRBV9,TRBJ2-3,.,.,TGTGCCAGCGGGGGGGCTAACACAGATACGCAGTATTTT,CASGGANTDTQYF
TRBV30,TRBJ2-7,TRBD1,.,TGTGCCTGGGACACACAGGGGGGCTACGAGCAGTACTTC,CAWDTQGGYEQYF
TRBV5-1,TRBJ1-2,.,few,TGCGCCAGCAGCCACGACTCTCGCTATGGCTACACCTTC,CASSHDSRYGYTF
TRBV11-2,TRBJ1-2,.,.,TGTGCCAGCAGCTGGTCAGACTATGGCTACACCTTC,CASSWSDYGYTF
TRBV11-2,TRBJ2-1,.,.,TGTGCCAGGGTAGGCTTGTTCTACAATGAGCAGTTCTTC,CARVGLFYNEQFF
TRBV7-2,TRBJ2-1,TRBD2,.,TGTGCCAGCAGCAAGAGCGGGGGGGCCCACAATGAGCAGTTCTTC,CASSKSGGAHNEQFF
TRBV28,TRBJ2-1,.,.,TGTGCCAGCAGTCATGGGCAGTCCTACAATGAGCAGTTCTTC,CASSHGQSYNEQFF
TRBV4-3,TRBJ1-1,.,few,TGCGCCAGCAGCCAAGAAATCGGTGAAGCTTTCTTT,CASSQEIGEAFF
TRBV28,TRBJ1-2,.,.,TGTGCCAGTCAGACGAACTATGGCTACACCTTC,CASQTNYGYTF
TRBV11-2,TRBJ1-1,TRBD1,few,TGTGCCAGCAGCTTAGGACAGGGTCGAGAGGCTTTCTTT,CASSLGQGREAFF
TRBV28,TRBJ1-2,.,.,TGTGCCATTGGCGGCAGGGTGAACTATGGCTACACCTTC,CAIGGRVNYGYTF
TRBV28,TRBJ1-1,.,.,TGTGCCAGCAGTCGGCCCGGGGACATTACTGAAGCTTTCTTT,CASSRPGDITEAFF
TRBV19,TRBJ2-5,.,.,TGTGCCAGTAGTGTCGGACAAGAGACCCAGTACTTC,CASSVGQETQYF
TRBV7-6,TRBJ1-1,.,.,TGTGCCAGCAGCTCCGGTCCTATCAGCTACCGCACTGAAGCTTTCTTT,CASSSGPISYRTEAFF
TRBV9,TRBJ1-4,TRBD1,.,TGTGCCAGCAGCAAAGGACAGGAACTGTTTTTT,CASSKGQELFF
TRBV19,TRBJ2-6,.,.,TGTGCCAGTAGTATCCCAGGGACCTCTGGGGCCAACGTCCTGACTTTC,CASSIPGTSGANVLTF
TRBV28,TRBJ1-2,.,few,TGTGCCAGCAGTTTAGGGGGGACGAATAACTATGGCTACACCTTC,CASSLGGTNNYGYTF
TRBV10-3,TRBJ2-7,.,.,TGTGCCATCAGTGAAGGGATTCCCTCCTACGAGCAGTACTTC,CAISEGIPSYEQYF
TRBV6-5,TRBJ2-7,TRBD2,few,TGTGCCAGCACCCGTGGGGGGGGCTCCTACGAGCAGTACTTC,CASTRGGGSYEQYF
TRBV4-3,TRBJ1-2,TRBD1,few,TGCGCCAGCAGCCAAGGACAGGGGTATGGCTACACCTTC,CASSQGQGYGYTF
TRBV19,TRBJ2-1,.,few,TGTGCCAGTAGTATCCGGCCCGGCAATGAGCAGTTCTTC,CASSIRPGNEQFF
TRBV29-1,TRBJ2-3,.,few,TGCAGCGCCGGAGCGAGGGAAGGGCAGTATTTT,CSAGAREGQYF
TRBV29-1,TRBJ1-2,.,.,TGCAGCGTTGAAGATCGCCAAAAGGGCCCCGGGGGCTACACCTTC,CSVEDRQKGPGGYTF
TRBV7-9,TRBJ2-1,TRBD1,many,TGTGCCAGCAGCTCGACGGACAGGGGGCGTGAGAATGAGCAGTTCTTC,CASSSTDRGRENEQFF
TRBV5-1,TRBJ2-1,.,.,TGCGCCAGCAGCTTGGGGACGGGTAATGAGCAGTTCTTC,CASSLGTGNEQFF
TRBV7-8,TRBJ2-3,.,many,TGTGCCAGCATCTTCCGCGGGGACCAGGGAACGCAGTATTTT,CASIFRGDQGTQYF
TRBV6-5,TRBJ1-4,.,.,TGTGCCAGCAGTTCTGTCGGGTCTCTTAATGAAAAACTGTTTTTT,CASSSVGSLNEKLFF
TRBV27,TRBJ2-5,TRBD1,few,TGTGCCAGCAGTCACAGGGGCGGAGAGACCCAGTACTTC,CASSHRGGETQYF